This record looks at one T cell receptor beta chain sequence and its context. The sample belongs to a study of OX40 agonist ivuxolimab in advanced cancers. Germline trimming cut 2 bases from V and 8 bases from J; bases unmatched to any gene: 7. Germline assignment: CDR1 MNHEY and CDR2 SVGAGI. The CDR3 sequence is 14 residues long. Libraries were prepared by immunoSEQ multiplex PCR; TCRdb keeps only in-frame clonotypes and omits some of them. The profile shows about 100,000 clones, around 93% of them singletons. This sample comprised CD4+ or CD8+ T cells sorted from blood, obtained in a trial of the OX40 agonist ivuxolimab. The origin of this receptor is an adult with an advanced solid tumor such as melanoma, head and neck, liver or kidney cancer. The chain couples TRBV6-5 to TRBJ1-2; 8 bases are a match to TRBD1. This chain's CDR3 is CASSYEAGGKGYTF. CDR3 sequence (DNA): TGTGCCAGCAGTTACGAGGCAGGGGGCAAGGGCTACACCTTC.